This T cell receptor (beta chain) was recovered during a study of blood T cell repertoires in COVID-19. Study summary: T cells, B-cell-depleted T cells, or PBMCs provided the cDNA or gDNA that served as material.

The CDR3 has 15 residues. The germline gives CDR1 LNHNV, CDR2 YYDKDF (reference sequence). V lost 5 bases to trimming and J lost 5 bases; unmatched junction nucleotides: 9. As handled by the study authors: Amplification from reference gene primers served as the basis for estimated nucleated cell counts. This table comes from immunoSEQ multiplex PCR, and its TCRdb copy is limited to in-frame clones, with some not included. V and J calls plus clone size are reproduced from that table; the DNA served to infer D and trimming. The sample contains some 270,000 clones, approximately 89% of which appear only once.

The sequence was obtained from a middle-aged woman who had recovered from COVID-19. Sequencing was performed on peripheral blood. The chain has TRBV15 and TRBJ2-1; 7 bases agree with TRBD1. As DNA, the CDR3 is TGTGCCACCAGCTCAACCAGGGGGATTAACAATGAGCAGTTCTTC. Translation: CATSSTRGINNEQFF.